Shown below are 21 T cell receptor beta chains from a single sample sequenced in a study of blood T cell repertoires in COVID-19. TCRdb's table, derived via immunoSEQ multiplex PCR, lists solely in-frame clones and lacks some. The data show around 210,000 clones, around 85% seen once. Sequencing used peripheral blood. The receptors shown here come from a woman aged 70-85 years with acute or convalescent COVID-19.

The V gene is TRBV3-1 (or the pseudogene TRBV3-2), the J gene TRBJ2-7; possible D gene TRBD2, 6 bases. V lost 1 base and J lost 7, with 14 bases in between. The CDR3 runs to 14 residues. The V gene's germline CDR1 is LGHDT and CDR2 YNNKEL (reference sequence). Here the CDR3 DNA reads TGTGCCAGCAGCCAAGGGACTATCCGGGGGGAGCAGTACTTC. Translation: CASSQGTIRGEQYF.

V and J are TRBV29-1 and TRBJ2-1; 8 nucleotides line up with TRBD1. Per germline, CDR1 SQVTM and CDR2 ANQGSEA. V dropped 4 bases and J dropped 11; count of bases not matched to a gene: 10. The CDR3 contains 13 residues. CDR3 sequence: CSVGQGSGMKQFF. The CDR3 DNA reads as TGCAGCGTTGGACAGGGGTCTGGGATGAAGCAGTTCTTC.

The chain couples TRBV7-2 to TRBJ1-2; TRBD1 aligns across 9 bases. The CDR3 runs 14 residues. The germline V gene has CDR1 SGHTA and CDR2 FQGNSA. The J segment lost 4 bases and the V segment lost 3 bases, leaving 3 bases of the junction unmatched. The CDR3 protein is CASSFTGGRYGYTF. The CDR3 DNA follows: TGTGCCAGCAGCTTTACAGGGGGCCGCTATGGCTACACCTTC.

This chain connects TRBV9 to TRBJ1-2; no clear D gene. Germline V CDR1 and CDR2: SGDLS, YYNGEE. The CDR3 consists of 14 residues. V gave up 3 bases and J gave up 2 bases, with 11 bases separating them. CDR3 nucleotide sequence: TGTGCCAGCAGCGCAGGTAATCAGAACTATGGCTACACCTTC. Its protein is CASSAGNQNYGYTF.

V is TRBV19 and J is TRBJ2-7; 7 bases align to TRBD2. The CDR3 contains 15 residues. Germline V gives CDR1 LNHDA, CDR2 SQIVND (reference sequence). The trim removed 3 bases at V and 5 bases at J, leaving 10 bases unmatched. CDR3 region: CASSIKSGTVDEQYF. For the CDR3, the DNA is TGTGCCAGTAGTATTAAAAGCGGGACGGTGGACGAGCAGTACTTC.

This clone was seen a few times. This chain connects TRBV20-1 to TRBJ2-7; TRBD2 matches 7 bases. J gave up 3 bases and V 3 bases, and 14 bases lay outside the gene matches. Germline V lookup: CDR1 DFQATT, CDR2 SNEGSKA (reference sequence). There are 16 residues in the CDR3. The CDR3 DNA follows: TGCAGTGCTAGTGCTCCATTGGGGGGGGTTATCTACGAGCAGTACTTC. As protein: CSASAPLGGVIYEQYF.

The chain couples TRBV7-2 to TRBJ2-7; 8 bases align to TRBD1. V gave up 6 bases and J gave up 4 bases; unmatched junction bases: 14. The CDR3 loop spans 16 amino acids. Germline CDR1 reads SGHTA; CDR2 reads FQGNSA. The CDR3 protein is CASRKDAGTGSYEQYF. DNA for the CDR3: TGTGCCAGCAGGAAGGACGCCGGGACAGGATCTTACGAGCAGTACTTC.

The CDR3 region is CASSQGQANTIYF. The CDR3, as DNA: TGTGCCAGCAGCCAGGGACAGGCAAACACCATATATTTT. This chain links TRBV3-1 (or the pseudogene TRBV3-2) with TRBJ1-3; 8 bases match TRBD1. The CDR3 is 13 residues long. CDR1 LGHDT and CDR2 YNNKEL come from the germline V gene (reference sequence). The ends lost 3 bases at V and 6 bases at J; junction bases unmatched: 1.

This clone appeared a few times. The J gene is TRBJ1-5, the V gene TRBV19; TRBD1 agrees at 9 bases. The CDR3 extends over 14 amino acids. Germline-derived CDR1 and CDR2 are LNHDA and SQIVND (reference sequence). CDR3 residues: CGTDRGGPNQPQHF. The DNA of the CDR3 is TGTGGCACGGACAGGGGAGGTCCCAATCAGCCCCAGCATTTT. Variable domain in full (rest from reference TRBV19 and TRBJ1-5): DGGITQSPKYLFRKEGQNVTLSCEQNLNHDAMYWYRQDPGQGLRLIYYSQIVNDFQKGDIAEGYSVSREKKESFPLTVTSAQKNPTAFYLCGTDRGGPNQPQHFGDGTRLSIL.

This clone occurred once. CDR3 nucleotides: TGTGCCAGCAGTTCACAGGGGGGGATTGTCTACACCTTC. Protein product: CASSSQGGIVYTF. The chain employs TRBV6-5 and TRBJ1-2; 8 positions agree with TRBD1. The CDR3 length is 13 residues. Germline CDR1 MNHEY, CDR2 SVGAGI. Trimming removed 4 bases from V and 10 bases from J; junction bases left unmatched: 8.

The DNA for the CDR3 is TGTGCCAGCAGTTGGGGCAGGGGAGCTAACTATGGCTACACCTTC. Its protein product is CASSWGRGANYGYTF. V and J are TRBV6-1 and TRBJ1-2, with D perhaps matching TRBD1 (6 bases). CDR1 MNHNS and CDR2 SASEGT come from the germline V gene. V gave up 5 bases and J gave up 0 bases, with 13 bases separating them. CDR3 length: 15 amino acids.

A single count supports this clone. The chain employs TRBV29-1 and TRBJ2-1, with unresolved D. Per the germline V gene, CDR1 is SQVTM and CDR2 is ANQGSEA. The CDR3 is made up of 14 amino acids. The germline V and J ends were trimmed by 5 bases and 6 bases, with 17 bases remaining between them. The CDR3 reads CSVLLSPVGNEQFF. The CDR3 nucleotides read TGCAGCGTTCTACTATCTCCCGTGGGCAATGAGCAGTTCTTC.

The chain has TRBV15 and TRBJ2-3, with a tentative D call TRBD1 (6 bases). Germline V gene data show CDR1 as LNHNV and CDR2 as YYDKDF (reference sequence). The ends were cut back, 1 base at V and 3 bases at J, with 14 bases in the middle. This CDR3 contains 16 residues. CDR3 nucleotide sequence: TGTGCCACCAGCAGAGGGGTGGGGGCAGAAACAGATACGCAGTATTTT. Amino acid sequence: CATSRGVGAETDTQYF.

The chain is built from TRBV5-8 and TRBJ1-4; perhaps TRBD1 as D (6 bases). CDR1 is SGHTS and CDR2 is YDEGEE in the germline V gene. V was cut by 5 bases and J by 8 bases, with 13 bases left in between. The CDR3 sequence is 13 residues long. The CDR3 sequence is CASSGERGEKLFF. Written as DNA, the CDR3 is TGTGCCAGCAGTGGTGAAAGGGGGGAAAAACTGTTTTTT.

The chain is built from TRBV19 and TRBJ1-2, with 7 bases lining up with TRBD1. Germline CDR1 is LNHDA and CDR2 is SQIVND (reference sequence). The V gene end was trimmed by 7 bases and the J gene end by 4 bases; junction bases not matched to a gene: 0. The CDR3 is 11 amino acids. Here the CDR3 reads CASNRGYGYTF. DNA for the CDR3: TGTGCCAGTAACAGGGGCTATGGCTACACCTTC.

This clone was counted between two and nine times. The V and J genes are TRBV11-2 and TRBJ2-1, with D perhaps matching TRBD2 (5 bases). The germline gives CDR1 SGHAT, CDR2 FQNNGV. The CDR3 consists of 13 residues. V lost 4 bases, J lost 7 bases, and 11 bases lay in between. The CDR3 DNA sequence: TGTGCCAGCAGCTCCATTCGGGGAAATGAGCAGTTCTTC. It codes for CASSSIRGNEQFF. The complete variable domain, with remaining parts taken from reference TRBV11-2 and TRBJ2-1, reads EAGVAQSPRYKIIEKRQSVAFWCNPISGHATLYWYQQILGQGPKLLIQFQNNGVVDDSQLPKDRFSAERLKGVDSTLKIQPAKLEDSAVYLCASSSIRGNEQFFGPGTRLTVL.

The chain recombines TRBV14 with TRBJ2-7; D may be TRBD2 (5 bases). Germline CDR1 reads SGHDN; CDR2 reads FVKESK. Trimming cost V 3 bases and J 2 bases, with 20 bases left between them. This CDR3 region has 17 residues. CDR3 region: CASSQKPSGLWAYEQYF. The CDR3 bases are TGTGCCAGCAGCCAGAAACCCTCGGGGTTATGGGCCTACGAGCAGTACTTC.

The CDR3 DNA is TGTGCCAGCGGTCGACAGTACGAGCAGTACTTC. Amino acids: CASGRQYEQYF. The chain has TRBV2 and TRBJ2-7; D is perhaps TRBD1 (5 bases). The germline CDR1 and CDR2 sequences are SNHLY and FYNNEI. The V end was cut by 8 bases, the J end by 4 bases, with 9 bases between. The CDR3 consists of 11 residues.

The chain combines TRBV5-1 with TRBJ2-6, with D possibly matching TRBD2 (6 bases). CDR3 length: 18 amino acids. Trimming took off 4 bases at V and 2 bases at J, with 19 bases between the two ends. Germline CDR1 and CDR2: SGHRS and YFSETQ. In DNA form, the CDR3 reads TGCGCCAGCAGCGCTGGGACTCTTTCAACTCCTGGGGCCAACGTCCTGACTTTC. This encodes CASSAGTLSTPGANVLTF.

The CDR3 region is CASSLGDRDRGHTF. For the CDR3, the DNA is TGTGCCAGCAGCTTAGGTGACCGGGACAGGGGACACACCTTC. The chain couples TRBV7-9 to TRBJ1-2; TRBD1 matches 10 bases. The CDR3 consists of 14 residues. The ends lost 1 base at V and 12 bases at J; junction bases unmatched: 8. The germline CDR1 and CDR2 sequences are SEHNR and FQNEAQ (reference sequence).

The chain carries TRBV21-1 and TRBJ1-4; the D segment call TRBD1 is taken from the table without a DNA check. TRBV21-1 is assigned pseudogene status. The CDR3 covers 16 residues. CDR3 sequence: CASLQTGGKANEKLFF. Here the CDR3 DNA reads TGTGCCAGCTTACAAACAGGGGGCAAGGCTAATGAAAAACTGTTTTTT.